These 19 T cell receptor beta chains were all obtained from the same sample, sequenced in a study of Ad26.COV2.S vaccination and SARS-CoV-2 variants. Noted treatment: some 20 received Ad26.COV2.S at low or high dose, single or two shots; 5 received placebo; per-sample allocation not given. After the first vaccine or placebo injection, samples were drawn on day 63. Clones were read by immunoSEQ multiplex PCR, and TCRdb kept only the in-frame ones, dropping some. The sample lists under 600,000 clones, about 88% occurring once. Sequences were derived from peripheral blood, sampled in a trial of Ad26.COV2.S vaccine versus placebo. These receptors were obtained from a person between 18 and 59 years old who received the Ad26.COV2.S COVID-19 vaccine or a placebo.

This CDR3 is CASSDRGGSNTEAFF. The CDR3 DNA reads TGTGCCAGCAGTGACAGGGGTGGGTCGAACACTGAAGCTTTCTTT. This chain joins TRBV6-2 or TRBV6-3 and TRBJ1-1; 8 bases agree with TRBD1. V lost 5 bases and J lost 1; bases outside the gene matches: 6. From germline, CDR1 is MNHEY and CDR2 SVGEGT. The CDR3 is 15 residues long.

The chain carries TRBV3-1 (or the pseudogene TRBV3-2) and TRBJ2-7, with D perhaps TRBD2 (5 bases). Deletions cut 0 bases from V and 1 base from J, with 10 bases between. Germline CDR1 reads LGHDT; CDR2 reads YNNKEL (reference sequence). The CDR3 sequence is 15 residues long. The CDR3 sequence: CASSQDLSGSYEQYF. For the CDR3, the DNA is TGTGCCAGCAGCCAAGATTTGTCGGGATCCTACGAGCAGTACTTC.

CDR3 in amino acids: CASKAGSNEQFF. In nucleotides, the CDR3 is TGTGCCAGCAAGGCAGGGTCCAATGAGCAGTTCTTC. The rearrangement uses TRBV6-5 and TRBJ2-1, with D possibly being TRBD1 (5 bases). V was cut by 7 bases and J by 6 bases, with 10 bases left in between. CDR3 length equals 12 residues. Per germline, CDR1 MNHEY and CDR2 SVGAGI.

The gene calls are TRBV28 and TRBJ2-2, with D perhaps assigned TRBD1 or TRBD2 (5 bases each). V lost 1 base, J lost 6 bases, and 9 bases lay in between. CDR1 MDHEN and CDR2 SYDVKM come from the germline V gene. The CDR3 is 14 residues long. CDR3 residues: CASSLYEGPGELFF. The CDR3 nucleotides read TGTGCCAGCAGTTTATATGAGGGACCCGGGGAGCTGTTTTTT.

This sequence joins TRBV11-3 and TRBJ2-5, with TRBD1 matching over 7 bases. Trimming took 4 bases from V and 2 from J; bases not matched to a gene: 13. CDR1 and CDR2 from the germline V gene are SGHNT and YENEEA. The CDR3 contains 17 residues. CDR3 DNA sequence: TGTGCCAGCAGCTCACCAACAGGGGCCTTGGGGCAAGAGACCCAGTACTTC. Its protein product is CASSSPTGALGQETQYF.

This clone has only one observation. This chain joins TRBV4-2 and TRBJ1-1; D not resolved. Germline assignment: CDR1 LGHNA and CDR2 YNFKEQ. The CDR3 runs to 16 residues. V lost 4 bases and J 4 bases, leaving 19 bases between the germline ends. CDR3 protein: CASSLDWRIFSTEAFF. CDR3 coding DNA: TGTGCCAGCAGCCTCGATTGGAGGATATTCTCCACTGAAGCTTTCTTT.

The chain carries TRBV27 and TRBJ2-5; tentative D call: TRBD1 (6 bases). Per the germline V gene, CDR1 is MNHEY and CDR2 is SMNVEV (reference sequence). V lost 5 bases, J lost 0 bases, and 16 bases lay in between. The CDR3 has 16 residues. In DNA, the CDR3 is TGTGCCAGCAGTAGGGGGAGTTTGGCCTACCAAGAGACCCAGTACTTC. Protein: CASSRGSLAYQETQYF.

V is TRBV5-1 and J is TRBJ2-1, with 12 bases that match TRBD2. The CDR3 totals 14 residues. Germline assignment: CDR1 SGHRS and CDR2 YFSETQ. Trimming removed 4 bases from V and 4 bases from J; junction bases left unmatched: 0. CDR3 nucleotide sequence: TGCGCCAGCAGCACTAGCGGGGGGTACAATGAGCAGTTCTTC. As protein: CASSTSGGYNEQFF.

The genes are TRBV24-1 and TRBJ1-1; D is ambiguous. Deletions cut 7 bases from V and 5 bases from J, with 16 bases between. CDR3 length: 14 residues. Germline assignment: CDR1 KGHDR and CDR2 SFDVKD. The CDR3 is CATRGGREETEAFF. The CDR3 coding sequence is TGTGCCACCAGAGGAGGGAGGGAGGAAACTGAAGCTTTCTTT.

The CDR3 DNA sequence: TGTGCCAGCAGTCCATCGGGTTTGGGGTCAGTGTTAGATGGCTACACCTTC. Protein product: CASSPSGLGSVLDGYTF. The chain joins TRBV27 to TRBJ1-2; D gene uncertain. Germline V gene lookup returns CDR1 MNHEY and CDR2 SMNVEV (reference sequence). This CDR3 region has 17 residues. Trimming took 5 bases from V and 6 from J, leaving 25 bases between them.

The chain joins TRBV5-4 to TRBJ2-2; 16 nucleotides agree with TRBD2. The V segment lost 4 bases and the J segment 5 bases; nucleotides outside the gene matches: 8. The CDR3 spans 18 residues. Looked up from germline, CDR1 is SGHNT and CDR2 is YYREEE (reference sequence). The CDR3 loop is CASSPGTSGGAKTGELFF. DNA for the CDR3: TGTGCCAGCAGCCCCGGGACTAGCGGGGGGGCCAAAACCGGGGAGCTGTTTTTT.

J is TRBJ1-2 and V is TRBV7-9; D might be TRBD1 (6 bases). Per germline, CDR1 SEHNR and CDR2 FQNEAQ (reference sequence). Between the trimmed V and J ends, which lost 5 bases and 4 bases, there was a span of 11 bases. The CDR3 length is 13 residues. CDR3 amino acids: CASSPDRSYGYTF. The CDR3 region has the DNA TGTGCCAGCAGCCCAGACAGGAGCTATGGCTACACCTTC.

The chain combines TRBV5-1 with TRBJ2-7; no definite D call. This CDR3 is built from 15 residues. The V gene lost 4 bases and the J gene lost 2 bases, with 16 bases spanning the gap. CDR1 is SGHRS and CDR2 is YFSETQ in the germline V gene. CDR3 loop: CASSPYLRPPYEQYF. CDR3 DNA: TGCGCCAGCAGCCCCTATCTTCGGCCACCCTACGAGCAGTACTTC.

V gene TRBV11-2 combines with J gene TRBJ2-2, with TRBD2 as a possible D gene (6 bases). Per germline, CDR1 SGHAT and CDR2 FQNNGV. V lost 5 bases and J 2 bases, leaving 12 bases between the germline ends. The CDR3 length is 15 residues. CDR3: CASSKGLQNTGELFF. The DNA of the CDR3 is TGTGCCAGCAGCAAGGGACTCCAAAACACCGGGGAGCTGTTTTTT.

The rearrangement joins TRBV28 to TRBJ1-1; the match to TRBD1 covers 8 bases. Germline CDR1 reads MDHEN; CDR2 reads SYDVKM. The trim removed 6 bases at V and 9 bases at J, leaving 12 bases unmatched. CDR3 length: 14 amino acids. The CDR3 sequence is CASSPVDRGGKAFF. CDR3 bases: TGTGCCAGCAGCCCGGTCGACAGGGGAGGTAAAGCTTTCTTT.

The table lists this clone with a count of one. This chain uses TRBV6-5 with TRBJ2-1; D is unresolved. The ends were cut back, 5 bases at V and 6 bases at J, with 14 bases in the middle. Germline assignment: CDR1 MNHEY and CDR2 SVGAGI. The CDR3 covers 14 residues. CDR3 region: CASSPRTSSNEQFF. In DNA form, the CDR3 reads TGTGCCAGCAGTCCACGGACGTCGTCCAATGAGCAGTTCTTC.

J is TRBJ2-3 and V is TRBV5-1; the match to TRBD1 covers 8 bases. V shed 4 bases and J 3 bases; nucleotides not matched to a gene: 16. This CDR3 has 18 amino acids. The V gene's germline CDR1 is SGHRS and CDR2 YFSETQ. The CDR3 spells CASSPMPQGTGGTDTQYF. CDR3 DNA sequence: TGCGCCAGCAGCCCAATGCCCCAGGGAACAGGGGGAACAGATACGCAGTATTTT.

The J gene is TRBJ2-3, the V gene TRBV9; D gene unclear. Trimming took 0 bases from V and 6 from J, leaving 5 bases between them. The germline V gene encodes CDR1 SGDLS and CDR2 YYNGEE. The CDR3 loop spans 12 amino acids. CDR3 in amino acids: CASSVVPDTQYF. The DNA of the CDR3 is TGTGCCAGCAGCGTAGTTCCTGATACGCAGTATTTT.

The V and J genes are TRBV7-9 and TRBJ1-1; no clear D. Germline V gives CDR1 SEHNR, CDR2 FQNEAQ (reference sequence). This CDR3 spans 16 amino acids. Trimming shortened V by 5 bases and J by 1 base, and 17 bases separated the two germline ends. The CDR3 DNA follows: TGTGCCAGCAGCCCACCCTTATTGTCAGGGAACACTGAAGCTTTCTTT. Its translation: CASSPPLLSGNTEAFF.